Reported below is one T cell receptor beta chain. This entry belongs to a study of OX40 agonist ivuxolimab in advanced cancers. Assay used: immunoSEQ multiplex PCR; TCRdb lists only in-frame clones, some missing. The top ten clones hold roughly 3.7% of a sample with about 41,000 clones, approximately 87% of them seen once. V lost 4 bases, J lost 0 bases, and 7 bases lay in between. The CDR3 is 14 residues long. The germline CDR1 and CDR2 sequences are KGHSH and LQKENI. The J gene is TRBJ2-1, the V gene TRBV18; the D is unclear. Sequenced material: CD4+ or CD8+ T cells sorted from blood, taken in a trial of the OX40 agonist ivuxolimab. This sequence originates from an adult with an advanced solid tumor such as melanoma, head and neck, liver or kidney cancer. In nucleotides, the CDR3 is TGTGCCAGCTCACACGGTAGCTCCTACAATGAGCAGTTCTTC. This translates into CASSHGSSYNEQFF.